This TCR beta chain was recorded in a study of blood T cell repertoires in COVID-19. Whole-study context: Specimens from acute and convalescent COVID-19 originated in the United States, Italy and Spain.

Profiled with immunoSEQ multiplex PCR; TCRdb holds only in-frame clones, not every one. The sample has some 510,000 clones, 88% seen once. CDR1 and CDR2 from the germline V gene are SGDLS and YYNGEE. The V and J ends lost 4 bases and 2 bases respectively, with 19 bases between them. The CDR3 is made up of 16 amino acids. The sequence came from a middle-aged woman who had recovered from COVID-19. Sample: PBMCs or T cells enriched from blood (not recorded which). This sequence joins TRBV9 and TRBJ2-7; tentatively, D is TRBD1 (6 bases). CDR3 loop: CASSNTRTANPYEQYF. DNA of the CDR3: TGTGCCAGCAGCAATACCAGGACAGCCAATCCCTACGAGCAGTACTTC.